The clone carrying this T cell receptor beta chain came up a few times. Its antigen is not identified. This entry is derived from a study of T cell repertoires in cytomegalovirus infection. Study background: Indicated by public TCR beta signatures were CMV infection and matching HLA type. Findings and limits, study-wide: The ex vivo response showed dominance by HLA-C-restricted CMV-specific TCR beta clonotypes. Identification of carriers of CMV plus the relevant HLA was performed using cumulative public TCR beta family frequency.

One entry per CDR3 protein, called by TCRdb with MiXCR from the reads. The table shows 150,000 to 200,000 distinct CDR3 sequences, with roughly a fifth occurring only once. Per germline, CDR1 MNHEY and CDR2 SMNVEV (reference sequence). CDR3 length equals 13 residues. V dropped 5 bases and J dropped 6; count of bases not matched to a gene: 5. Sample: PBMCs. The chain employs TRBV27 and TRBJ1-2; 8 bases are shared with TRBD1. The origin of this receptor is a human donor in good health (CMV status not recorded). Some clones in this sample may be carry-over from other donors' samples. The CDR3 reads CASSPRTGHGYTF. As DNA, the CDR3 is TGTGCCAGCAGTCCTCGGACAGGGCATGGCTACACCTTC.